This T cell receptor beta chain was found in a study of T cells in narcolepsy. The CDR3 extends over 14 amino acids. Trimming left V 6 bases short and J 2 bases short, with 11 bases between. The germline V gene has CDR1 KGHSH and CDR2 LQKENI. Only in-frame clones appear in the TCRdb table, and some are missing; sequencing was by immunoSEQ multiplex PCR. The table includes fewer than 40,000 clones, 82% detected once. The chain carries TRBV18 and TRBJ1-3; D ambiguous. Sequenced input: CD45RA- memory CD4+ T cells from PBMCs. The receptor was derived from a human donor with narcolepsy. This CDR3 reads CASSTGQTGNTIYF. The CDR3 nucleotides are TGTGCCAGCTCCACCGGGCAAACTGGAAACACCATATATTTT.